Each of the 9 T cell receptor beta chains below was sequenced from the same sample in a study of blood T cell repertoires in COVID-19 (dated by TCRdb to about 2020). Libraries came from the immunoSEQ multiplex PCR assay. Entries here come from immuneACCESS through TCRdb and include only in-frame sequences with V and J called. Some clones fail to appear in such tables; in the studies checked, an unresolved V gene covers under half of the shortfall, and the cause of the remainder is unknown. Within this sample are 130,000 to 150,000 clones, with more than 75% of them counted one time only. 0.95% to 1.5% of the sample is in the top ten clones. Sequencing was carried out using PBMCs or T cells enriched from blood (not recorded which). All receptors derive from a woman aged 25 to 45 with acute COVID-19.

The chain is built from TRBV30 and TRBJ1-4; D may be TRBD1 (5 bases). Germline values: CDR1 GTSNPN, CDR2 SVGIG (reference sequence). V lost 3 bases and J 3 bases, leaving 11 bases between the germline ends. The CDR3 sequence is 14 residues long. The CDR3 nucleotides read TGTGCCTGGAGGGGGCGGTTACCTAATGAAAAACTGTTTTTT. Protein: CAWRGRLPNEKLFF.

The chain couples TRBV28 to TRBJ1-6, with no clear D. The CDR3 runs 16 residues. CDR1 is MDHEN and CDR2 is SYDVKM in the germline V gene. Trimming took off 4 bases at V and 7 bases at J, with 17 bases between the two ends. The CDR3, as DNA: TGTGCCAGCAGTTCCCTTGACCGGGAGCAAAATTCACCCCTCCACTTT. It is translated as CASSSLDREQNSPLHF.

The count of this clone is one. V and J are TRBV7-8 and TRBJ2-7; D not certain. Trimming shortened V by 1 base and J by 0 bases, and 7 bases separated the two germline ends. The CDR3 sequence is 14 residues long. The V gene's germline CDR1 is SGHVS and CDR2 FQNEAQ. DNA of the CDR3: TGTGCCAGCAGCTTAGACCCGAGCTCCTACGAGCAGTACTTC. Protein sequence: CASSLDPSSYEQYF.

The CDR3 DNA reads as TGTGCCAGCAGCTTATGGGCCGGGGAGAATGAGCAGTTCTTC. Protein product: CASSLWAGENEQFF. V gene TRBV13 combines with J gene TRBJ2-1; tentatively, D is TRBD2 (5 bases). Trimming removed 2 bases at V and 7 bases at J, with 12 bases between. Per the germline V gene, CDR1 is PRHDT and CDR2 is FYEKMQ (reference sequence). The CDR3 consists of 14 residues.

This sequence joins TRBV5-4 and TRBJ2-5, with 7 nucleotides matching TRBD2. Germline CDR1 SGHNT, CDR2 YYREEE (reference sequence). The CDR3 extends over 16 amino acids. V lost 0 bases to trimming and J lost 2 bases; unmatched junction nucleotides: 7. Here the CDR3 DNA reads TGTGCCAGCAGCTTGGTGGCTAGCGGTTTACAAGAGACCCAGTACTTC. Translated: CASSLVASGLQETQYF.

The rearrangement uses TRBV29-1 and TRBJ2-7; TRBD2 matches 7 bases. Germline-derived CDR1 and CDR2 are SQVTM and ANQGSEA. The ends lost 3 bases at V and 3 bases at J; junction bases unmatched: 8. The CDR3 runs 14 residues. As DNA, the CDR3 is TGCAGCGTTGAGGTCGGGGCTAGCGGCTACGAGCAGTACTTC. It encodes CSVEVGASGYEQYF.

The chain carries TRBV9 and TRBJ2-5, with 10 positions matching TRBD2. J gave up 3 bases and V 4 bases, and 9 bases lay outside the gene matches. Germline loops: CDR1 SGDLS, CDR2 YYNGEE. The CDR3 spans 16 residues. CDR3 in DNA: TGTGCCAGCAGCCCGGGACTAGCGATGGGGGAAGAGACCCAGTACTTC. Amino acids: CASSPGLAMGEETQYF.

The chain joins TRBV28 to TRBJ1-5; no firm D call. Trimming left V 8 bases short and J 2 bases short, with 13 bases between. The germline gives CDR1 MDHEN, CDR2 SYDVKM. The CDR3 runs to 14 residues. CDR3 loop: CASHISGGNQPQHF. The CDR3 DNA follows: TGTGCCAGCCACATCTCGGGTGGCAATCAGCCCCAGCATTTT.

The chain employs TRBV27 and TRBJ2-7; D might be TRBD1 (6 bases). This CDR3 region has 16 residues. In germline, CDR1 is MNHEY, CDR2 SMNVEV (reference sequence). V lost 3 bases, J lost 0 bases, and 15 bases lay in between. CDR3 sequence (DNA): TGTGCCAGCAGTTTTTCCAGGGGCCACTTCTCCTACGAGCAGTACTTC. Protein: CASSFSRGHFSYEQYF.